What follows describes a single T cell receptor beta chain. The CDR3 spans 14 residues. Trimming removed 6 bases at V and 3 bases at J, with 14 bases between. The V gene's germline CDR1 is MRHNA and CDR2 SNTAGT. These data belong to a study of T cell responses to AZD1222 COVID-19 vaccine. The repertoire was sequenced with immunoSEQ multiplex PCR; TCRdb's copy has only in-frame clones and lacks some. The sample has about 97,000 clones; about 88% are singletons. The TCR originated in an adult in good health. The starting material was peripheral blood, obtained on day 0 of AZD1222 vaccination. The rearrangement links TRBV6-4 to TRBJ1-1, with no clear D. Here the CDR3 DNA reads TGTGCCAGCAGCTACAGCGGCTCGGACACTGAAGCTTTCTTT. Protein: CASSYSGSDTEAFF.